This T cell receptor (beta chain) was documented in a study of blood T cell repertoires in COVID-19. Looking at the study overall: T cells, B-cell-depleted T cells, or PBMCs provided the cDNA or gDNA that served as material.

This CDR3 contains 16 residues. V lost 6 bases and J 2 bases, leaving 17 bases between the germline ends. Germline values: CDR1 MNHEY, CDR2 SVGEGT. As handled by the study authors: Quantification of nucleated cells was approximated via reference gene primer amplification. Data came from immunoSEQ multiplex PCR; TCRdb stores just in-frame clones and leaves some out. V, J and clone size reflect that table, while D and trimming were determined from the DNA. The data hold about 280,000 clones, with around 86% observed a single time. Sequencing was carried out using peripheral blood. The chain links TRBV6-2 or TRBV6-3 to TRBJ2-1, with D perhaps matching TRBD2 (6 bases). This TCR was sampled from a man in his forties or fifties with acute or convalescent COVID-19. CDR3 in amino acids: CASSLVGGKTYNEQFF. The CDR3, as DNA: TGTGCCAGCAGCCTTGTTGGGGGGAAAACCTACAATGAGCAGTTCTTC.